The TCR beta chain under discussion was sequenced for a study of T cell repertoires in cytomegalovirus infection. Looking at the study overall: CMV epitopes used comprised recently identified HLA-C-restricted ones and well-studied HLA-B-restricted ones. Regarding the study as a whole: HLA-C-restricted TCR beta clonotypes specific for CMV led the ex vivo response.

One entry per CDR3 protein, called by TCRdb with MiXCR from the reads. Among around 900,000 distinct CDR3 sequences listed, under 40% were seen once. With regard to this clonotype: What it binds is unknown.

Trimming took 10 bases from V and 7 from J, leaving 7 bases between them. The CDR3 spans 9 residues. Germline lookup yields CDR1 MNHNY and CDR2 SVGAGI (reference sequence). The input for sequencing was cultured CD8+ T cells from PBMCs, taken from culture after CMV antigen stimulation. The receptor was derived from a human donor in good health (CMV status not recorded). Some clones in this sample may be carry-over from other donors' samples. The chain links TRBV6-6 to TRBJ2-5; D is undetermined. CDR3 bases: TGTGCCACCGCCGGGACCCAGTACTTC. The encoded protein is CATAGTQYF.